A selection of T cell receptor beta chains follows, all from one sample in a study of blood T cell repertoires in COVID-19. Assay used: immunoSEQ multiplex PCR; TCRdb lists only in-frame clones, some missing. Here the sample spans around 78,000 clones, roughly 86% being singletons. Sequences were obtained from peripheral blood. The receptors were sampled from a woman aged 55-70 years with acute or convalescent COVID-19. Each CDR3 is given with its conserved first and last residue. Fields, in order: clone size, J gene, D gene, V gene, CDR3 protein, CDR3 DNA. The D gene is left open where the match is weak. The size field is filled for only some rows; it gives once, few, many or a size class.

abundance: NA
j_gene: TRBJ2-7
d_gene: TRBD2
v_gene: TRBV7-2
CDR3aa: CASSVTSGPYEQYF
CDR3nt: TGTGCCAGCAGCGTAACTAGCGGTCCCTACGAGCAGTACTTC

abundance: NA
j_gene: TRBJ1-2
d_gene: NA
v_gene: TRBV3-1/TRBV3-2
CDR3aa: CASTLEGSGYTF
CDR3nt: TGTGCCAGCACCCTGGAGGGGAGTGGCTACACCTTC

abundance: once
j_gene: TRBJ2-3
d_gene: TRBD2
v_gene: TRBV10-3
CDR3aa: CAISESGLAGGGTDTQYF
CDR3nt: TGTGCCATCAGTGAGTCGGGACTAGCGGGGGGAGGCACAGATACGCAGTATTTT

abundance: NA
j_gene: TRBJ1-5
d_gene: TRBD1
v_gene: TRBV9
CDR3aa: CASSVRTGENQPQHF
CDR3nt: TGTGCCAGCAGCGTCCGGACAGGGGAGAATCAGCCCCAGCATTTT

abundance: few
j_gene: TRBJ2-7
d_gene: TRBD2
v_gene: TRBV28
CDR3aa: CASSRPGAGGPYEQYF
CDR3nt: TGTGCCAGCAGTCGACCTGGGGCGGGGGGGCCCTACGAGCAGTACTTC

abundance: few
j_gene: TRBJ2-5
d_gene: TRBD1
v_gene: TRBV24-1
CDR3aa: CATSDTGTGETQYF
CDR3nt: TGTGCCACCAGTGACACCGGGACAGGGGAGACCCAGTACTTC

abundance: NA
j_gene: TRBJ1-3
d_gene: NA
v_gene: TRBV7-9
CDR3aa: CASSINSPGEVNTIYF
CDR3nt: TGTGCCAGCAGCATAAACAGTCCGGGGGAAGTAAACACCATATATTTT

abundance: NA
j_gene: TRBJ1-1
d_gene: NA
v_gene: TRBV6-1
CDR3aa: CASSEQANTEAFF
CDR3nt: TGTGCCAGCAGTGAGCAGGCTAACACTGAAGCTTTCTTT

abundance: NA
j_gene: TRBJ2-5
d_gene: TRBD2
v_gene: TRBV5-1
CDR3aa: CASSLRLAGGETQYF
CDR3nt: TGCGCCAGCAGCCTAAGACTAGCGGGAGGGGAGACCCAGTACTTC

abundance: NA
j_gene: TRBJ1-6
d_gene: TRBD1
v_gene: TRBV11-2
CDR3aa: CASSLPTGGNSPLHF
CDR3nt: TGTGCCAGCAGCTTACCGACAGGGGGTAATTCACCCCTCCACTTT

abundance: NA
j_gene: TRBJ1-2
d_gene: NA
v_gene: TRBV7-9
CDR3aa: CASSLSIGYTF
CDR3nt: TGTGCCAGCAGCTTATCTATCGGCTACACCTTC

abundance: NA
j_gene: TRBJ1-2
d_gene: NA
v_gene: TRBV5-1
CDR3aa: CASSLPQGGGYTF
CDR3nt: TGCGCCAGCAGCTTGCCTCAGGGAGGTGGCTACACCTTC

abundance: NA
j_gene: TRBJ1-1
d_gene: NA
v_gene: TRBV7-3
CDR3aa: CASSLFGENTEAFF
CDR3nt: TGTGCCAGCAGCTTATTCGGAGAAAACACTGAAGCTTTCTTT

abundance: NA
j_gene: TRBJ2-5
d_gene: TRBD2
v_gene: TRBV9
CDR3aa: CASSPGLAGGLGETQYF
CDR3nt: TGTGCCAGCAGCCCCGGACTAGCGGGGGGATTGGGAGAGACCCAGTACTTC

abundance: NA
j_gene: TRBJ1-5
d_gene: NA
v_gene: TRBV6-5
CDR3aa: CASSHEANNQPQHF
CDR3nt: TGTGCCAGCAGTCACGAAGCAAACAATCAGCCCCAGCATTTT

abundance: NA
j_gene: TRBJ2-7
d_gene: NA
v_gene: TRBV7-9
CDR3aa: CASSSRGTYSGKGYEQYF
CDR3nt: TGTGCCAGCAGCTCGCGGGGAACCTATTCCGGGAAGGGCTACGAGCAGTACTTC

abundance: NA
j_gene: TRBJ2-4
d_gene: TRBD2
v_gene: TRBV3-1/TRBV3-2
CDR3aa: CASSLGTSGRSRNIQYF
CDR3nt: TGTGCCAGCAGCCTCGGGACTAGCGGGAGATCTCGAAACATTCAGTACTTC

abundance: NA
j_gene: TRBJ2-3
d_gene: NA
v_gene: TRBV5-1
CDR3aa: CASSLGGNTDTQYF
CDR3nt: TGCGCCAGCAGCTTGGGAGGGAACACAGATACGCAGTATTTT

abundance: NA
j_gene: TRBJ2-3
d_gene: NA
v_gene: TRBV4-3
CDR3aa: CASSLQQGRGSTDTQYF
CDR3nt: TGCGCCAGCAGCCTACAACAGGGACGGGGAAGCACAGATACGCAGTATTTT

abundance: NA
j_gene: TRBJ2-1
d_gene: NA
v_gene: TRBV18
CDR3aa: CASSRVQREGNEQFF
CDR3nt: TGTGCCAGCTCACGTGTACAGAGAGAGGGCAATGAGCAGTTCTTC

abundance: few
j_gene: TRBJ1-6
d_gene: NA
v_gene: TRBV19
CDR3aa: CASNGQLNSPLHF
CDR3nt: TGTGCCAGTAATGGACAGTTGAATTCACCCCTCCACTTT